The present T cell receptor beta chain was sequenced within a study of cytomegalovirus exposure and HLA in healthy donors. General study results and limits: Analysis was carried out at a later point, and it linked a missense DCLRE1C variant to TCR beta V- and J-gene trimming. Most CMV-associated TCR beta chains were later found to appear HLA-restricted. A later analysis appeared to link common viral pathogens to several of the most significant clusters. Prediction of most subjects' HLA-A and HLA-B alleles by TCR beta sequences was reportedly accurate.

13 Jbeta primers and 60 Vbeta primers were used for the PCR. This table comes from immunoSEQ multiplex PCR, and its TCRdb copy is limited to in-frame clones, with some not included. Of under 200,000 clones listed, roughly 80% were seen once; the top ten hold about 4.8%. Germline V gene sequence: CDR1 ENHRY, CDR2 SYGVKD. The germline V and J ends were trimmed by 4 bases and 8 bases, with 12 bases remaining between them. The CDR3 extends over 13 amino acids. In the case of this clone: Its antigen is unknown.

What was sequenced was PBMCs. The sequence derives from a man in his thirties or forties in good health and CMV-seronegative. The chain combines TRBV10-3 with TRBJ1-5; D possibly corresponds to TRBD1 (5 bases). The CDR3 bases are TGTGCCATCAGTGTGGGACTGATGGAGCCCCAGCATTTT. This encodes CAISVGLMEPQHF.